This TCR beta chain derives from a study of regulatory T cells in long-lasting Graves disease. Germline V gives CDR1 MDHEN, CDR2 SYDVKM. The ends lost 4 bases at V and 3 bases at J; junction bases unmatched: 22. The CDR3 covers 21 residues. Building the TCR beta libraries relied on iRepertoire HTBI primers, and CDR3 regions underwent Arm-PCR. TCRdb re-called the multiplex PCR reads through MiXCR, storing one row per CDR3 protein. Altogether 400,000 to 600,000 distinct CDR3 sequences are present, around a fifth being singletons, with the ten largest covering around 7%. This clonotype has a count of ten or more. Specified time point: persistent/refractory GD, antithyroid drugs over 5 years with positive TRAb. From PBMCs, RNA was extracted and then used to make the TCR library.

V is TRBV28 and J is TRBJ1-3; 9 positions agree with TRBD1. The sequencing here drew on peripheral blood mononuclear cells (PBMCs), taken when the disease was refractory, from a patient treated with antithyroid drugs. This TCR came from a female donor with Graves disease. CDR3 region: CASSSLSWRTGASDYGNTIYF. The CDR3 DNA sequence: TGTGCCAGCAGTTCCCTCTCGTGGCGGACAGGGGCATCGGATTATGGAAACACCATATATTTT.